This T cell receptor beta chain was sequenced for a study of blood T cell repertoires in COVID-19. Study-level background: COVID-19 samples from acute and convalescent phases originated in the United States, Italy and Spain. T cells, B-cell-depleted T cells, or PBMCs provided the cDNA or gDNA that served as material.

V gave up 4 bases and J gave up 2 bases; unmatched junction bases: 14. The CDR3 loop spans 18 amino acids. Germline V gene data show CDR1 as LGHNA and CDR2 as YSLEER. In the original workflow: Using reference gene primer amplification, nucleated cell counts were estimated. The method was immunoSEQ multiplex PCR; TCRdb's version includes in-frame clones alone and lacks a portion of them. The V and J calls and clone size are taken from that table; D and trimming were inferred from the DNA. The repertoire holds 230,000 or so clones, with around 88% as singletons. Each participant's cohort was designated according to participant-reported clinical history.

Source material: PBMCs or T cells enriched from blood (not recorded which). The chain links TRBV4-3 to TRBJ2-1; 7 positions match TRBD2. This TCR was recovered from a woman in her thirties or forties with acute COVID-19. The CDR3 DNA sequence: TGCGCCAGCAGCCGAAGCCTTGGGGGGGAGGGCCCCTACAATGAGCAGTTCTTC. Its protein is CASSRSLGGEGPYNEQFF.